The 23 T cell receptor beta chains below all came from one sample that was sequenced in a study of CD8 T cells in ankylosing spondylitis. Each CDR3 protein is one row after TCRdb ran MiXCR on the 5' RACE reads. The data show around 140,000 distinct CDR3 sequences, about an eighth seen once. Sequenced sample: blood, either unsorted or a sorted T cell fraction (not recorded which). All receptors come from a female donor with ankylosing spondylitis or in good health (not recorded which).

This clonotype was recorded at least ten times. J is TRBJ2-2 and V is TRBV9, with 8 bases identical to TRBD2. With V trimmed by 2 bases and J by 7 bases, 7 bases remained unmatched. Germline V gives CDR1 SGDLS, CDR2 YYNGEE. The CDR3 sequence is 15 residues long. The CDR3 region is CASSVWAGGGGELFF. As DNA, the CDR3 is TGTGCCAGCAGCGTGTGGGCGGGAGGAGGCGGGGAGCTGTTTTTT.

The V and J genes are TRBV5-1 and TRBJ1-1, with no clear D. This CDR3 region has 14 residues. CDR1 is SGHRS and CDR2 is YFSETQ in the germline V gene. The germline V and J ends were trimmed by 2 bases and 5 bases, with 13 bases remaining between them. CDR3 bases: TGCGCCAGCAGCTTCGAGGGAGCTCTGACTGAAGCTTTCTTT. As protein: CASSFEGALTEAFF.

Ten or more counts support this clonotype. The rearrangement links TRBV4-1 to TRBJ1-5; D is ambiguous. Trimming left V 4 bases short and J 1 base short, with 11 bases between. The CDR3 sequence is 15 residues long. Looked up from germline, CDR1 is MGHRA and CDR2 is YSYEKL. CDR3 coding DNA: TGCGCCAGCAGCCCCGGTCGACCGAGCAATCAGCCCCAGCATTTT. Amino acid sequence: CASSPGRPSNQPQHF.

This clonotype was seen repeatedly, ten times or more. This chain links TRBV6-1 with TRBJ1-1; possible D gene TRBD1, 5 bases. CDR1 and CDR2 (germline): MNHNS, SASEGT. CDR3 size: 13 residues. Trimming took 10 bases from V and 3 from J, leaving 15 bases between them. The CDR3 DNA is TGTGCCACGGGCAGGGAATTGGACACTGAAGCTTTCTTT. Translated, it gives CATGRELDTEAFF.

This clonotype has a count of ten or more. The rearrangement joins TRBV7-2 to TRBJ2-4; possibly TRBD1 for D (6 bases). CDR3 length: 13 residues. The V and J ends lost 5 bases and 3 bases respectively, with 8 bases between them. Germline V gene data show CDR1 as SGHTA and CDR2 as FQGNSA. DNA for the CDR3: TGTGCCAGCAGCGGACAGAACAAAAACATTCAGTACTTC. Protein sequence: CASSGQNKNIQYF.

This clonotype was observed many times. The chain uses TRBV20-1 and TRBJ2-5; D gene ambiguous. The CDR3 runs to 13 residues. Germline-derived CDR1 and CDR2 are DFQATT and SNEGSKA (reference sequence). The ends were cut back, 6 bases at V and 7 bases at J, with 18 bases in the middle. For the CDR3, the DNA is TGCAGTGCCCTTCCGCGCAGCCCTGCGACCCAGTACTTC. Translated, it gives CSALPRSPATQYF.

This clonotype was counted a few times. The chain recombines TRBV18 with TRBJ1-4, with D possibly being TRBD1 (5 bases). The CDR3 loop spans 14 amino acids. V gave up 5 bases and J gave up 2 bases, with 9 bases separating them. CDR1 KGHSH and CDR2 LQKENI come from the germline V gene. CDR3 in amino acids: CASSGTATNEKLFF. The CDR3, as DNA: TGTGCCAGCTCAGGGACGGCTACTAATGAAAAACTGTTTTTT.

This clonotype was seen ten or more times. This chain connects TRBV5-8 to TRBJ1-5; TRBD1 matches 9 bases. Trimming at V came to 5 bases and at J to 3 bases, leaving 9 bases not matched to a gene. CDR3 length equals 16 residues. Germline CDR1 is SGHTS and CDR2 is YDEGEE. As DNA, the CDR3 is TGTGCCAGCAGACCCCGGACAGGGGCTAACAATCAGCCCCAGCATTTT. Translation: CASRPRTGANNQPQHF.

In its sample, this clonotype was seen many times. This chain uses TRBV30 with TRBJ2-2; perhaps TRBD1 as D (5 bases). CDR3 length equals 15 residues. Per the germline V gene, CDR1 is GTSNPN and CDR2 is SVGIG (reference sequence). V dropped 0 bases and J dropped 4 bases, with 12 bases sitting between them. CDR3 region: CAWSVGQGFTGELFF. The CDR3 region has the DNA TGTGCCTGGAGTGTAGGCCAGGGTTTCACCGGGGAGCTGTTTTTT.

V is TRBV20-1 and J is TRBJ2-1; possibly TRBD1 or TRBD2 for D (6 bases each). CDR1 DFQATT and CDR2 SNEGSKA come from the germline V gene (reference sequence). The length of the CDR3 is 14 residues. V dropped 6 bases and J dropped 8 bases, with 20 bases sitting between them. The CDR3 spells CSAPPTARGHEQFF. The CDR3 nucleotides are TGCAGTGCCCCCCCGACAGCCCGGGGGCATGAGCAGTTCTTC.

About this clonotype: The junction departs from germline at one end; a sequencing error may be responsible. The chain joins TRBV12-3 or TRBV12-4 to TRBJ1-5, with D possibly matching TRBD1 (5 bases). This CDR3 contains 14 residues. The CDR3 DNA is TGTGTCAGCAGTTTAATAAGCAGGGATCAGCCCCTGCATTTT. This codes for CVSSLISRDQPLHF.

This clonotype showed up many times. V gene TRBV29-1 combines with J gene TRBJ2-2, with 8 nucleotides matching TRBD1. This CDR3 contains 18 residues. Per the germline V gene, CDR1 is SQVTM and CDR2 is ANQGSEA. V lost 3 bases to trimming and J lost 1 base; unmatched junction nucleotides: 13. CDR3 sequence reads: CSVDLGYGTGENTGELFF. The DNA for the CDR3 is TGCAGCGTTGATTTGGGCTACGGGACAGGAGAGAACACCGGGGAGCTGTTTTTT.

This clonotype was picked up many times. The CDR3 DNA reads TGTGCCAGCAGCGTAGAAGGGGATCAGCCCCAGCATTTT. This translates into CASSVEGDQPQHF. The rearrangement uses TRBV9 and TRBJ1-5, with TRBD1 as a possible D gene (5 bases). Trimming cost V 0 bases and J 5 bases, with 6 bases left between them. CDR3 length equals 13 residues. The germline gives CDR1 SGDLS, CDR2 YYNGEE.

This clonotype turned up a few times. The chain recombines TRBV28 with TRBJ1-2; D possibly corresponds to TRBD1 (6 bases). Germline V gives CDR1 MDHEN, CDR2 SYDVKM. The germline V and J ends were trimmed by 7 bases and 2 bases, with 14 bases remaining between them. The CDR3 runs 14 residues. The CDR3 protein is CASKPTGNNYGYTF. The CDR3 DNA is TGTGCCAGCAAACCGACAGGCAACAACTATGGCTACACCTTC.

This clonotype was seen a handful of times. The chain has TRBV20-1 and TRBJ2-6, with a tentative D call TRBD1 (6 bases). V gave up 5 bases and J gave up 0 bases, with 11 bases separating them. The CDR3 covers 15 residues. Germline CDR1 reads DFQATT; CDR2 reads SNEGSKA (reference sequence). The CDR3 reads CSAPGHASGANVLTF. For the CDR3, the DNA is TGCAGTGCTCCGGGACACGCCTCTGGGGCCAACGTCCTGACTTTC.

This clonotype was picked up many times. V and J are TRBV27 and TRBJ2-7; 7 bases line up with TRBD1. CDR1 and CDR2 from the germline V gene are MNHEY and SMNVEV (reference sequence). This CDR3 has 14 residues. Trimming removed 3 bases from V and 3 bases from J; junction bases left unmatched: 5. The CDR3 sequence: CASSFRGSLYEQYF. The CDR3 DNA reads as TGTGCCAGCAGTTTCAGGGGGAGTCTCTACGAGCAGTACTTC.

This clonotype was counted many times. This chain connects TRBV6-5 to TRBJ1-1; tentatively, D is TRBD1 (6 bases). Germline-derived CDR1 and CDR2 are MNHEY and SVGAGI. The CDR3 extends over 18 amino acids. The germline V and J ends were trimmed by 0 bases and 1 base, with 18 bases remaining between them. The CDR3 sequence is CASSYSTRGRIGNTEAFF. The CDR3 DNA sequence: TGTGCCAGCAGTTACTCGACCCGGGGGCGCATAGGGAACACTGAAGCTTTCTTT.

In this sample, this clonotype turned up a few times. V is TRBV11-1 and J is TRBJ2-1; D call uncertain. V was trimmed by 1 base and J by 4 bases, leaving 11 bases between them. The CDR3 is 15 residues long. CDR1 and CDR2 from the germline V gene are SGHAT and FQDESV (reference sequence). CDR3 in DNA: TGTGCCAGCAGCTTAGGTTCCCCACCATACAATGAGCAGTTCTTC. This codes for CASSLGSPPYNEQFF.

This clonotype was seen ten or more times. CDR3 in amino acids: CASSPGQVNNQPQHF. The CDR3 DNA reads as TGTGCCAGCAGCCCGGGACAGGTCAACAATCAGCCCCAGCATTTT. The chain joins TRBV28 to TRBJ1-5; 8 bases line up with TRBD1. V trimming: 6 bases; J trimming: 3 bases; junction bases outside the gene matches: 7. The CDR3 spans 15 residues. CDR1 MDHEN and CDR2 SYDVKM come from the germline V gene.

This clonotype was detected ten times or more. The gene calls are TRBV7-9 and TRBJ2-4; D assignment may be TRBD1 or TRBD2 (5 bases each). CDR1 SEHNR and CDR2 FQNEAQ come from the germline V gene (reference sequence). V was cut by 3 bases and J by 2 bases, with 8 bases left in between. CDR3 length: 14 amino acids. The CDR3 is CASSFGAPKNIQYF. The CDR3 bases are TGTGCCAGCAGCTTCGGGGCGCCCAAAAACATTCAGTACTTC.

This clonotype was observed at least ten times. The CDR3 protein is CSASKQGDQPQHF. The CDR3 DNA is TGCAGTGCTAGCAAACAGGGGGATCAGCCCCAGCATTTT. The chain combines TRBV20-1 with TRBJ1-5; TRBD1 matches 8 bases. Germline values: CDR1 DFQATT, CDR2 SNEGSKA (reference sequence). V gave up 3 bases and J gave up 5 bases; unmatched junction bases: 3. The length of the CDR3 is 13 residues.

This chain connects TRBV6-6 to TRBJ2-1; no firm D call. The CDR3 is 12 amino acids. CDR1 is MNHNY, CDR2 SVGAGI, per germline (reference sequence). The V and J ends lost 5 bases and 9 bases respectively, with 11 bases between them. CDR3 in amino acids: CASSPLSSEQFF. CDR3 sequence (DNA): TGTGCCAGCAGTCCGTTAAGTAGTGAGCAGTTCTTC.

This clonotype was detected ten times or more. This chain uses TRBV5-1 with TRBJ2-1; D possibly corresponds to TRBD1 (5 bases). The V and J ends lost 0 bases and 7 bases respectively, with 17 bases between them. This CDR3 spans 16 amino acids. The germline CDR1 and CDR2 sequences are SGHRS and YFSETQ. The DNA of the CDR3 is TGCGCCAGCAGCTTGGCCGGCCCCCCCAAGGGGAATGAGCAGTTCTTC. The encoded protein is CASSLAGPPKGNEQFF.